The 16 T cell receptor beta chains below were found in one sample sequenced in a study of early T cells in non-severe SARS-CoV-2 infection. Via MiXCR, TCRdb re-called the 5' RACE reads, giving one row per CDR3 protein. The sample lists about 77,000 distinct CDR3 sequences, around 17% seen once, with approximately 2.9% in the top ten. The sequencing input was whole blood. Every receptor here comes from an adult who was a healthcare worker with PCR-confirmed SARS-CoV-2 infection or an uninfected control (not recorded which).

This clonotype was found a few times. V and J are TRBV11-2 and TRBJ2-3, with TRBD2 identical over 9 bases. This CDR3 spans 15 amino acids. Germline CDR1 SGHAT, CDR2 FQNNGV. The junction had 7 bases not matched to a gene; V was cut back by 5 bases and J by 4 bases. Here the CDR3 reads CASSLSGRGADTQYF. CDR3 sequence (DNA): TGTGCCAGCAGCCTTAGCGGGAGAGGGGCAGATACGCAGTATTTT.

This clonotype has more than one count but fewer than ten. The CDR3 loop reads CASSLDGANVLTF. The CDR3 nucleotides read TGTGCCAGCAGTCTTGACGGGGCCAACGTCCTGACTTTC. The chain links TRBV6-5 to TRBJ2-6; D ambiguous. CDR3 length equals 13 residues. V lost 5 bases and J 4 bases, leaving 6 bases between the germline ends. Germline V gene sequence: CDR1 MNHEY, CDR2 SVGAGI.

This clonotype was counted between two and nine times. This chain joins TRBV7-2 and TRBJ1-2; a weak D match, TRBD1 (6 bases). The ends were cut back, 4 bases at V and 8 bases at J, with 17 bases in the middle. CDR3 size: 14 residues. Germline loops: CDR1 SGHTA, CDR2 FQGNSA. In nucleotides, the CDR3 is TGTGCCAGCAGCTATCCAGGGGAGCTACGAGGCTACACCTTC. This encodes CASSYPGELRGYTF.

This clonotype was observed many times. This sequence joins TRBV9 and TRBJ1-1; D gene uncertain. V lost 4 bases to trimming and J lost 0 bases, with 7 bases between them. CDR1 and CDR2 (germline): SGDLS, YYNGEE. The CDR3 has 13 residues. As DNA, the CDR3 is TGTGCCAGCAGCCCGCGCATGAACACTGAAGCTTTCTTT. It translates to CASSPRMNTEAFF.

This clonotype was seen a handful of times. This chain connects TRBV3-1 to TRBJ1-6; 10 positions match TRBD1. V was clipped by 8 bases and J by 8 bases; unmatched bases: 0. The CDR3 contains 12 residues. Germline-derived CDR1 and CDR2 are LGHDT and YNNKEL (reference sequence). CDR3 sequence: CASGTGDSPLHF. CDR3 nucleotide sequence: TGTGCCAGCGGGACAGGGGATTCACCCCTCCACTTT.

The sample holds one count of this clonotype. One end of the junction fails to match germline, which may point to a read error. J is TRBJ2-1 and V is TRBV12-3 or TRBV12-4; TRBD1 might be the D (5 bases). This CDR3 has 12 residues. CDR3 residues: CATTASYNEQFF. The CDR3 bases are TGCGCAACGACAGCATCCTACAATGAGCAGTTCTTC.

The chain recombines TRBV7-2 with TRBJ2-5; no firm D call. CDR1 and CDR2 from the germline V gene are SGHTA and FQGNSA. Trimming took off 0 bases at V and 8 bases at J, with 7 bases between the two ends. The CDR3 has 12 amino acids. The CDR3 bases are TGTGCCAGCAGCTTAGCGTCTAGAACCCAGTACTTC. This translates into CASSLASRTQYF.

The rearrangement uses TRBV27 and TRBJ1-5, with D perhaps matching TRBD1 (5 bases). From germline, CDR1 is MNHEY and CDR2 SMNVEV (reference sequence). V was shortened by 5 bases and J by 0 bases, with 11 bases between the two germline ends. CDR3 size: 15 residues. The CDR3 DNA sequence: TGTGCCAGCAGTCCGACGGGGCTTAGCAATCAGCCCCAGCATTTT. Translating it yields CASSPTGLSNQPQHF.

The chain employs TRBV18 and TRBJ2-1; 8 nucleotides agree with TRBD1. After removal of 3 bases from V and 5 bases from J, the junction contained 6 bases not matched to a gene. CDR1 and CDR2 (germline): KGHSH, LQKENI. CDR3 length: 15 residues. CDR3 amino acids: CASSPPGGLDNEQFF. The CDR3, as DNA: TGTGCCAGCTCACCCCCAGGGGGCCTCGACAATGAGCAGTTCTTC.

The CDR3 here is CASSPTYSGQGAHEQFF. The CDR3 DNA reads TGTGCCAGCTCACCTACGTACAGCGGACAGGGGGCCCATGAGCAGTTCTTC. The chain couples TRBV18 to TRBJ2-1; 11 nucleotides match TRBD1. J lost 8 bases, V lost 3 bases, and 12 bases had no gene match. CDR3 length equals 17 residues. Germline CDR1 KGHSH, CDR2 LQKENI. The variable domain in full, with the rest retrieved from reference TRBV18 and TRBJ2-1, is NAGVMQNPRHLVRRRGQEARLRCSPMKGHSHVYWYRQLPEEGLKFMVYLQKENIIDESGMPKERFSAEFPKEGPSILRIQQVVRGDSAAYFCASSPTYSGQGAHEQFFGPGTRLTVL.

In this sample, this clonotype turned up a few times. The chain joins TRBV6-5 to TRBJ2-4; D tentatively reads TRBD1 or TRBD2 (5 bases each). Trimming removed 11 bases at V and 5 bases at J, with 16 bases between. Germline V gene sequence: CDR1 MNHEY, CDR2 SVGAGI. CDR3 length: 13 residues. The CDR3 here is CAARDPSQNIQYF. The CDR3 region has the DNA TGTGCCGCTCGGGACCCCAGTCAAAACATTCAGTACTTC.

This clonotype was seen a few times. The chain has TRBV24-1 and TRBJ2-3; TRBD2 might be the D (6 bases). V gave up 4 bases and J gave up 1 base, with 17 bases separating them. The CDR3 consists of 17 residues. Germline V gene sequence: CDR1 KGHDR, CDR2 SFDVKD. CDR3 amino acids: CATSDLTSREGTDTQYF. The DNA for the CDR3 is TGTGCCACCAGTGACCTGACTAGTCGGGAAGGCACAGATACGCAGTATTTT.

This clonotype was observed a few times. The chain combines TRBV5-1 with TRBJ2-1; 14 bases align to TRBD2. CDR3 length equals 16 residues. Germline V gene lookup returns CDR1 SGHRS and CDR2 YFSETQ. V was pared by 2 bases and J by 5 bases, with 3 bases of the junction left unmatched. CDR3 in amino acids: CASSFLGLAGDNEQFF. The CDR3 nucleotides read TGCGCCAGCAGCTTCCTGGGACTAGCGGGGGACAATGAGCAGTTCTTC.

The chain links TRBV7-6 to TRBJ2-3, with 9 positions matching TRBD2. The V and J ends lost 1 base and 6 bases, in that order; junction bases with no gene match: 14. There are 18 residues in the CDR3. CDR1 is SGHVS, CDR2 FNYEAQ, per germline. CDR3 in DNA: TGTGCCAGCAGCTTAGTCCCACGGCGCGGGGGGGCAGTGGATACGCAGTATTTT. It yields the protein CASSLVPRRGGAVDTQYF.

In this sample, this clonotype turned up many times. The rearrangement uses TRBV11-2 and TRBJ2-1, with TRBD2 matching over 7 bases. Trimming cost V 4 bases and J 13 bases; bases outside gene matches: 10. Germline CDR1 SGHAT, CDR2 FQNNGV. The CDR3 has 13 residues. CDR3 amino acids: CASSSGSGTSQFF. CDR3 bases: TGTGCCAGCAGCTCAGGGAGCGGGACCTCTCAGTTCTTC. The full variable domain, in which reference TRBV11-2 and TRBJ2-1 provide the parts outside the CDR3, is EAGVAQSPRYKIIEKRQSVAFWCNPISGHATLYWYQQILGQGPKLLIQFQNNGVVDDSQLPKDRFSAERLKGVDSTLKIQPAKLEDSAVYLCASSSGSGTSQFFGPGTRLTVL.

This clonotype was detected a few times. This chain joins TRBV12-3 or TRBV12-4 and TRBJ1-4; 7 bases align to TRBD1. J gave up 7 bases and V 7 bases, and 18 bases lay outside the gene matches. The CDR3 spans 17 residues. DNA for the CDR3: TGTGCCAGCACACCCCTCGCCGGAAAGGGGGCTGGTGAAAAACTGTTTTTT. Translation gives CASTPLAGKGAGEKLFF.